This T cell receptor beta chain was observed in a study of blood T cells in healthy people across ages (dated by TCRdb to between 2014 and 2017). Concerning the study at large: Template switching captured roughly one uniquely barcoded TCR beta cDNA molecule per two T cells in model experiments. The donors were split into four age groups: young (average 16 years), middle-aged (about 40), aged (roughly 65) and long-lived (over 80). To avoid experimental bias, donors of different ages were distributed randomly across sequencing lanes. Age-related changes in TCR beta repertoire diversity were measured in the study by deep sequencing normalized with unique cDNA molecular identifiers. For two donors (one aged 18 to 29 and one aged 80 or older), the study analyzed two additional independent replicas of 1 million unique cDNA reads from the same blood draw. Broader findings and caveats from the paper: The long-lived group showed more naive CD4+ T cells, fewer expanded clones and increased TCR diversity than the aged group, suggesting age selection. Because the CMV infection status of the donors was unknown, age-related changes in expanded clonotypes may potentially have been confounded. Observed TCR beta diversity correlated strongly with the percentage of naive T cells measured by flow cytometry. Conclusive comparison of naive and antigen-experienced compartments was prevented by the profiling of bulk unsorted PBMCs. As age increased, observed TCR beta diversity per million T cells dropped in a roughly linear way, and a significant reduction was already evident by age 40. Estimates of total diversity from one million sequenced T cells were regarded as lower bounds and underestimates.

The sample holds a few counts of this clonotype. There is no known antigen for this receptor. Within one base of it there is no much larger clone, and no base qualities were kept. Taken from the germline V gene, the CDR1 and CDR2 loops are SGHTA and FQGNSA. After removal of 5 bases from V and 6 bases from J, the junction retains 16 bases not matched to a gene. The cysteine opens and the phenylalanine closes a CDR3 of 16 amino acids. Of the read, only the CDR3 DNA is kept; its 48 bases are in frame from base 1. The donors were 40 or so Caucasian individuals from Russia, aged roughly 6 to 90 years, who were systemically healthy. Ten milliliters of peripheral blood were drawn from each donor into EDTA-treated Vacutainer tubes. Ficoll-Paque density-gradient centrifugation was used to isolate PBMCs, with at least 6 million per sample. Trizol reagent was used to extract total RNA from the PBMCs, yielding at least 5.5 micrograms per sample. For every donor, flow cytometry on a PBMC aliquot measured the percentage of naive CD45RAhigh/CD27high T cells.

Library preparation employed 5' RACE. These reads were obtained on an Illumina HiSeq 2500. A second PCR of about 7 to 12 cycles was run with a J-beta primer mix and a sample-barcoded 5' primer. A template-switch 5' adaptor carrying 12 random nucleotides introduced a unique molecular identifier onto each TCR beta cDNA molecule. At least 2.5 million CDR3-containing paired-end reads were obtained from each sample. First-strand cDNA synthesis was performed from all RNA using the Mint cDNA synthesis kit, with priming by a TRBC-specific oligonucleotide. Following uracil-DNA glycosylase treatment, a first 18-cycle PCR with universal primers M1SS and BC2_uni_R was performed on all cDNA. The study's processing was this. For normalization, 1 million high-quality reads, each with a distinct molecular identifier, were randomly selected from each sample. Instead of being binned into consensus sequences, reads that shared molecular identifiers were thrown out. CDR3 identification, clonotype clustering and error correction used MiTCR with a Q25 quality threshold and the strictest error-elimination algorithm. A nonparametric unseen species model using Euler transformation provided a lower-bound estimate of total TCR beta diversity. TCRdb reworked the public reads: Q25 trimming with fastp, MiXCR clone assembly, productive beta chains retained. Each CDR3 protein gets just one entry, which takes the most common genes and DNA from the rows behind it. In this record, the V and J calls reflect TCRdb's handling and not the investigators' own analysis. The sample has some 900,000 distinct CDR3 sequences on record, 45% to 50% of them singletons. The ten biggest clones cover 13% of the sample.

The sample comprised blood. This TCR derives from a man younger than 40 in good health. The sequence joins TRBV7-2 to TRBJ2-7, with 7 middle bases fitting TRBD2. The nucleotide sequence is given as TGTGCCAGCAGCCCACCGTCCAGGGCGGGGGTAAGCGAGCAGTACTTC. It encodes CASSPPSRAGVSEQYF.